The 19 T cell receptor beta chains in this list originate from one sample, sequenced in a study of cytomegalovirus exposure and HLA in healthy donors. 60 Vbeta and 13 Jbeta primers were used in PCR. Assay: immunoSEQ multiplex PCR; the TCRdb copy retains only in-frame clones and omits some. Of 100,000 or so clones in the sample, under 80% were seen once. The material sequenced was PBMCs. Receptors were obtained from a man aged 35 to 55 in good health and CMV-seronegative.

This chain uses TRBV5-1 with TRBJ1-4; TRBD1 is a possible D gene (5 bases). Trimming took 4 bases from V and 8 from J, leaving 15 bases between them. The CDR3 has 14 residues. Germline CDR1 SGHRS, CDR2 YFSETQ. The CDR3 DNA sequence: TGCGCCAGCAGCCGAGACAGTAACGAAGAAAAACTGTTTTTT. Translation: CASSRDSNEEKLFF.

This clone was found once. The rearrangement joins TRBV28 to TRBJ1-5, with D perhaps matching TRBD1 (5 bases). Germline CDR1 reads MDHEN; CDR2 reads SYDVKM. The length of the CDR3 is 15 residues. V was shortened by 2 bases and J by 5 bases, with 13 bases between the two germline ends. The CDR3 nucleotides are TGTGCCAGCAGTTTACAGGACGGGGGGTATCAGCCCCAGCATTTT. This sequence encodes CASSLQDGGYQPQHF.

The chain has TRBV7-7 and TRBJ2-7; weak D call: TRBD1 (6 bases). Looked up from germline, CDR1 is SSHAT and CDR2 is FNYEAQ (reference sequence). The germline V and J ends were trimmed by 1 base and 4 bases, with 11 bases remaining between them. This CDR3 is built from 14 residues. Here the CDR3 reads CASSLVSGQYEQYF. The DNA for the CDR3 is TGTGCCAGCAGCTTAGTGTCCGGACAGTACGAGCAGTACTTC.

This clone was seen a handful of times. This chain uses TRBV19 with TRBJ1-1; tentatively, D is TRBD1 (5 bases). Germline loops: CDR1 LNHDA, CDR2 SQIVND (reference sequence). This CDR3 comprises 14 residues. The V end was cut by 7 bases, the J end by 0 bases, with 12 bases between. The CDR3 region is CASKESRVNTEAFF. CDR3 nucleotide sequence: TGTGCCAGTAAAGAGAGCAGGGTGAACACTGAAGCTTTCTTT.

This clone turned up a few times. The chain recombines TRBV12-5 with TRBJ2-3; D gene ambiguous. Germline CDR1 and CDR2: LGHNT and FRNRAP. This CDR3 comprises 12 residues. Deletions cut 5 bases from V and 2 bases from J, with 5 bases between. The CDR3 spells CASGPNTDTQYF. DNA of the CDR3: TGTGCTAGTGGTCCAAACACAGATACGCAGTATTTT.

The chain carries TRBV23-1 and TRBJ1-5; 7 bases are shared with TRBD1. TRBV23-1 has ORF status, its function being uncertain. V lost 6 bases and J lost 0; bases outside the gene matches: 8. This CDR3 has 16 residues. The CDR3 region is CASRRPGGYSNQPQHF. The CDR3 nucleotides are TGCGCCAGCAGGCGCCCAGGGGGGTATAGCAATCAGCCCCAGCATTTT.

The chain employs TRBV7-2 and TRBJ1-4; weak D call: TRBD1 (6 bases). CDR1 SGHTA and CDR2 FQGNSA come from the germline V gene. Trimming removed 6 bases from V and 3 bases from J, with 17 bases in between. The CDR3 consists of 16 residues. The CDR3 bases are TGTGCCAGCAGAGCTCAGGGGCAGACGGCTAATGAAAAACTGTTTTTT. Protein product: CASRAQGQTANEKLFF. The whole variable domain, filled in from reference TRBV7-2 and TRBJ1-4, reads GAGVSQSPSNKVTEKGKDVELRCDPISGHTALYWYRQSLGQGLEFLIYFQGNSAPDKSGLPSDRFSAERTGGSVSTLTIQRTQQEDSAVYLCASRAQGQTANEKLFFGSGTQLSVL.

The J gene is TRBJ1-4, the V gene TRBV28; the D is unclear. CDR3 size: 15 residues. V was trimmed by 2 bases and J by 4 bases, leaving 11 bases between them. The germline CDR1 and CDR2 sequences are MDHEN and SYDVKM. The CDR3 nucleotides read TGTGCCAGCAGTTTACTCGACGGGGTTAATGAAAAACTGTTTTTT. It yields the protein CASSLLDGVNEKLFF.

Here the CDR3 DNA reads TGTGCCACCAGGAGCGGGGGGTTGTACAATGAGCAGTTCTTC. It yields the protein CATRSGGLYNEQFF. The rearrangement joins TRBV15 to TRBJ2-1, with TRBD2 matching over 9 bases. Germline CDR1 reads LNHNV; CDR2 reads YYDKDF (reference sequence). With 6 bases clipped from V and 4 bases from J, the junction kept 4 bases outside the gene matches. The CDR3 covers 14 residues. Full variable domain (missing parts from reference TRBV15 and TRBJ2-1): DAMVIQNPRYQVTQFGKPVTLSCSQTLNHNVMYWYQQKSSQAPKLLFHYYDKDFNNEADTPDNFQSRRPNTSFCFLDIRSPGLGDTAMYLCATRSGGLYNEQFFGPGTRLTVL.

The rearrangement links TRBV5-1 to TRBJ1-3, with a weak D call TRBD1 (6 bases). From germline, CDR1 is SGHRS and CDR2 YFSETQ. This CDR3 comprises 16 residues. The V gene lost 4 bases and the J gene lost 0 bases, with 14 bases spanning the gap. CDR3 in DNA: TGCGCCAGCAGCACCCGGACAGCCCTCTCTGGAAACACCATATATTTT. Translated, it gives CASSTRTALSGNTIYF.

This chain links TRBV27 with TRBJ1-1; no clear D gene. The germline CDR1 and CDR2 sequences are MNHEY and SMNVEV (reference sequence). There are 14 residues in the CDR3. Trimming removed 2 bases from V and 4 bases from J, with 11 bases in between. DNA of the CDR3: TGTGCCAGCAGTTTACGAGGGATGGGCACTGAAGCTTTCTTT. Translated: CASSLRGMGTEAFF.

The J gene is TRBJ1-2, the V gene TRBV5-6; TRBD1 is a possible D gene (6 bases). This CDR3 is 15 amino acids long. With 4 bases removed from V and 8 bases from J, the gap between germline ends came to 21 bases. CDR1 and CDR2 (germline): SGHDT, YYEEEE. DNA of the CDR3: TGTGCCAGCAGCCTCCGGACAGAGTACCTATACGGCTACACCTTC. Encoded protein: CASSLRTEYLYGYTF.

Comment on this clone: The sample holds other DNA sequences that translate to the same CDR3. This chain links TRBV7-6 with TRBJ2-7; tentatively, D is TRBD2 (7 bases). Trimming removed 5 bases from V and 3 bases from J, with 17 bases in between. CDR3 size: 15 residues. From germline, CDR1 is SGHVS and CDR2 FNYEAQ. The CDR3, as DNA: TGTGCCAGCAGCGCGAGGGGGGGCAGCAGCTACGAGCAGTACTTC. Its translation: CASSARGGSSYEQYF. Using reference TRBV7-6 and TRBJ2-7 for the parts outside the CDR3, the full variable domain is GAGVSQSPRYKVTKRGQDVALRCDPISGHVSLYWYRQALGQGPEFLTYFNYEAQQDKSGLPNDRFSAERPEGSISTLTIQRTEQRDSAMYRCASSARGGSSYEQYFGPGTRLTVT.

This clone has only a few counts. V is TRBV10-3 and J is TRBJ1-6; a possible D gene is TRBD1 (6 bases). This CDR3 has 18 amino acids. Trimming left V 11 bases short and J 8 bases short, with 31 bases between. Germline loops: CDR1 ENHRY, CDR2 SYGVKD. The DNA for the CDR3 is TGTGCCTTTCGAACCAGGGGTTTGGTGCTTAGAAGGGATTCACCCCTCCACTTT. Translating gives CAFRTRGLVLRRDSPLHF.

V is TRBV5-1 and J is TRBJ2-2, with TRBD1 as a possible D gene (5 bases). V was pared by 4 bases and J by 4 bases, with 14 bases between. The CDR3 extends over 15 amino acids. Germline lookup yields CDR1 SGHRS and CDR2 YFSETQ. CDR3 residues: CASSPGAPSTGELFF. The DNA for the CDR3 is TGCGCCAGCAGCCCTGGGGCCCCGAGCACCGGGGAGCTGTTTTTT.

This chain uses TRBV11-2 with TRBJ2-1; possible D gene TRBD2, 5 bases. Germline assignment: CDR1 SGHAT and CDR2 FQNNGV. The CDR3 is 14 amino acids. V was pared by 5 bases and J by 7 bases, with 15 bases between. CDR3 sequence (DNA): TGTGCCAGCAGCCCCCATGCTTGGGAGAATGAGCAGTTCTTC. The encoded protein is CASSPHAWENEQFF.

This chain links TRBV10-3 with TRBJ2-1; 15 positions match TRBD2. The germline V gene encodes CDR1 ENHRY and CDR2 SYGVKD. The V segment lost 0 bases and the J segment 6 bases; nucleotides outside the gene matches: 9. The CDR3 is 19 residues long. The CDR3: CAISESKGLAGGVSNEQFF. DNA of the CDR3: TGTGCCATCAGTGAGTCTAAGGGACTAGCGGGGGGCGTCTCCAATGAGCAGTTCTTC.

The chain employs TRBV5-1 and TRBJ2-5; TRBD1 is a possible D gene (6 bases). This CDR3 spans 14 amino acids. The germline V and J ends were trimmed by 0 bases and 5 bases, with 11 bases remaining between them. Germline CDR1 is SGHRS and CDR2 is YFSETQ. The CDR3 DNA sequence: TGCGCCAGCAGCTTGGGGGGGCCTCGGGAGACCCAGTACTTC. This codes for CASSLGGPRETQYF.

V and J are TRBV18 and TRBJ2-2; TRBD2 matches 9 bases. The CDR3 has 15 amino acids. V trimming: 3 bases; J trimming: 2 bases; junction bases outside the gene matches: 1. Germline V gene lookup returns CDR1 KGHSH and CDR2 LQKENI. CDR3 in amino acids: CASSPSGGNTGELFF. The DNA of the CDR3 is TGTGCCAGCTCACCTAGCGGGGGTAACACCGGGGAGCTGTTTTTT.